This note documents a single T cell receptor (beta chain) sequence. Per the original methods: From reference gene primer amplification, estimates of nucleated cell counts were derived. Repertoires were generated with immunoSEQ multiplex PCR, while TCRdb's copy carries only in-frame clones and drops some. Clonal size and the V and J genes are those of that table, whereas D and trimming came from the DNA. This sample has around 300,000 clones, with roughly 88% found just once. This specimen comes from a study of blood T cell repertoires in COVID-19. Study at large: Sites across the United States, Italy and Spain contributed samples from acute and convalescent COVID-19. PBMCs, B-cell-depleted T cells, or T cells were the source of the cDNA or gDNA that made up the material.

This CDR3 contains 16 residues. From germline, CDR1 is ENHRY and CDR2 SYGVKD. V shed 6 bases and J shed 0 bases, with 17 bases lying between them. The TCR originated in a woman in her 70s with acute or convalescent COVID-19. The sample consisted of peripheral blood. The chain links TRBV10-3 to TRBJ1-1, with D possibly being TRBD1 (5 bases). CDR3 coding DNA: TGTGCCATCAGGCCGGGGGGACCTTCCATGAACACTGAAGCTTTCTTT. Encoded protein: CAIRPGGPSMNTEAFF.